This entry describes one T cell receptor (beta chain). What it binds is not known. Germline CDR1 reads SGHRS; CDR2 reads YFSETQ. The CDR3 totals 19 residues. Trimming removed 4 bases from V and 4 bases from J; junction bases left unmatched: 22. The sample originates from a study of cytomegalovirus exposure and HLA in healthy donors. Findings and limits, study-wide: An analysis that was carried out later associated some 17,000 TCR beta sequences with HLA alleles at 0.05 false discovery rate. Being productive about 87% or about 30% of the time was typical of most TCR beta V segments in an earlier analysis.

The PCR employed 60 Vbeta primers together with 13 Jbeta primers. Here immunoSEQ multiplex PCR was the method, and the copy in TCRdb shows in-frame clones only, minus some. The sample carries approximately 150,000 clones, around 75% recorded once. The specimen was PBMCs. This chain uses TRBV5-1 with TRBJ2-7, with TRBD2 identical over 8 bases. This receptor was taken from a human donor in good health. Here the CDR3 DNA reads TGCGCCAGCAGCCAACCGTCCAGCGGGAGTCTCCCCGGGAAATACGAGCAGTACTTC. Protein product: CASSQPSSGSLPGKYEQYF.